This TCR beta chain was observed in a study of chemoradiotherapy in HPV16-positive cancers. This table comes from immunoSEQ multiplex PCR, and its TCRdb copy is limited to in-frame clones, with some not included. The data contain about 15,000 clones, approximately 75% of them singletons. Per the germline V gene, CDR1 is SGHDT and CDR2 is YYEEEE. V lost 1 base and J lost 7, with 8 bases in between. This CDR3 spans 13 amino acids. The TCR originated in a human donor with HPV-associated anogenital cancer. The sample was taken from a patient who underwent chemoradiotherapy. The V and J genes are TRBV5-6 and TRBJ2-2; D unresolved. CDR3 coding DNA: TGTGCCAGCAGCTTGAAGTACGTCGGGGAGCTGTTTTTT. Translated: CASSLKYVGELFF. Variable domain in full (rest from reference TRBV5-6 and TRBJ2-2): DAGVTQSPTHLIKTRGQQVTLRCSPKSGHDTVSWYQQALGQGPQFIFQYYEEEERQRGNFPDRFSGHQFPNYSSELNVNALLLGDSALYLCASSLKYVGELFFGEGSRLTVL.